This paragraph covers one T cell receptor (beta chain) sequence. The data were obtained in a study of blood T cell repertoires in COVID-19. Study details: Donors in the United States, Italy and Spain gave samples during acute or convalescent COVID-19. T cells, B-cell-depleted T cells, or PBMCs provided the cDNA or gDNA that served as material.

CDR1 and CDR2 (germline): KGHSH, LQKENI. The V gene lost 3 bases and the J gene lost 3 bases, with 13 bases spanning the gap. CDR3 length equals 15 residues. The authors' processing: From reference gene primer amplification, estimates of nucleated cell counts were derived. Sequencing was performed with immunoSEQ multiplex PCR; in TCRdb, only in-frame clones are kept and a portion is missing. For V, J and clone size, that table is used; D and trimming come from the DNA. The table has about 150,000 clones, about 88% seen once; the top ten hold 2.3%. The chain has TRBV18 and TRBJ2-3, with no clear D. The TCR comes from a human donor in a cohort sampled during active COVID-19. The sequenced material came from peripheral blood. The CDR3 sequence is CASSPRQVMTDTQYF. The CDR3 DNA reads TGTGCCAGCTCACCCCGGCAGGTGATGACAGATACGCAGTATTTT.